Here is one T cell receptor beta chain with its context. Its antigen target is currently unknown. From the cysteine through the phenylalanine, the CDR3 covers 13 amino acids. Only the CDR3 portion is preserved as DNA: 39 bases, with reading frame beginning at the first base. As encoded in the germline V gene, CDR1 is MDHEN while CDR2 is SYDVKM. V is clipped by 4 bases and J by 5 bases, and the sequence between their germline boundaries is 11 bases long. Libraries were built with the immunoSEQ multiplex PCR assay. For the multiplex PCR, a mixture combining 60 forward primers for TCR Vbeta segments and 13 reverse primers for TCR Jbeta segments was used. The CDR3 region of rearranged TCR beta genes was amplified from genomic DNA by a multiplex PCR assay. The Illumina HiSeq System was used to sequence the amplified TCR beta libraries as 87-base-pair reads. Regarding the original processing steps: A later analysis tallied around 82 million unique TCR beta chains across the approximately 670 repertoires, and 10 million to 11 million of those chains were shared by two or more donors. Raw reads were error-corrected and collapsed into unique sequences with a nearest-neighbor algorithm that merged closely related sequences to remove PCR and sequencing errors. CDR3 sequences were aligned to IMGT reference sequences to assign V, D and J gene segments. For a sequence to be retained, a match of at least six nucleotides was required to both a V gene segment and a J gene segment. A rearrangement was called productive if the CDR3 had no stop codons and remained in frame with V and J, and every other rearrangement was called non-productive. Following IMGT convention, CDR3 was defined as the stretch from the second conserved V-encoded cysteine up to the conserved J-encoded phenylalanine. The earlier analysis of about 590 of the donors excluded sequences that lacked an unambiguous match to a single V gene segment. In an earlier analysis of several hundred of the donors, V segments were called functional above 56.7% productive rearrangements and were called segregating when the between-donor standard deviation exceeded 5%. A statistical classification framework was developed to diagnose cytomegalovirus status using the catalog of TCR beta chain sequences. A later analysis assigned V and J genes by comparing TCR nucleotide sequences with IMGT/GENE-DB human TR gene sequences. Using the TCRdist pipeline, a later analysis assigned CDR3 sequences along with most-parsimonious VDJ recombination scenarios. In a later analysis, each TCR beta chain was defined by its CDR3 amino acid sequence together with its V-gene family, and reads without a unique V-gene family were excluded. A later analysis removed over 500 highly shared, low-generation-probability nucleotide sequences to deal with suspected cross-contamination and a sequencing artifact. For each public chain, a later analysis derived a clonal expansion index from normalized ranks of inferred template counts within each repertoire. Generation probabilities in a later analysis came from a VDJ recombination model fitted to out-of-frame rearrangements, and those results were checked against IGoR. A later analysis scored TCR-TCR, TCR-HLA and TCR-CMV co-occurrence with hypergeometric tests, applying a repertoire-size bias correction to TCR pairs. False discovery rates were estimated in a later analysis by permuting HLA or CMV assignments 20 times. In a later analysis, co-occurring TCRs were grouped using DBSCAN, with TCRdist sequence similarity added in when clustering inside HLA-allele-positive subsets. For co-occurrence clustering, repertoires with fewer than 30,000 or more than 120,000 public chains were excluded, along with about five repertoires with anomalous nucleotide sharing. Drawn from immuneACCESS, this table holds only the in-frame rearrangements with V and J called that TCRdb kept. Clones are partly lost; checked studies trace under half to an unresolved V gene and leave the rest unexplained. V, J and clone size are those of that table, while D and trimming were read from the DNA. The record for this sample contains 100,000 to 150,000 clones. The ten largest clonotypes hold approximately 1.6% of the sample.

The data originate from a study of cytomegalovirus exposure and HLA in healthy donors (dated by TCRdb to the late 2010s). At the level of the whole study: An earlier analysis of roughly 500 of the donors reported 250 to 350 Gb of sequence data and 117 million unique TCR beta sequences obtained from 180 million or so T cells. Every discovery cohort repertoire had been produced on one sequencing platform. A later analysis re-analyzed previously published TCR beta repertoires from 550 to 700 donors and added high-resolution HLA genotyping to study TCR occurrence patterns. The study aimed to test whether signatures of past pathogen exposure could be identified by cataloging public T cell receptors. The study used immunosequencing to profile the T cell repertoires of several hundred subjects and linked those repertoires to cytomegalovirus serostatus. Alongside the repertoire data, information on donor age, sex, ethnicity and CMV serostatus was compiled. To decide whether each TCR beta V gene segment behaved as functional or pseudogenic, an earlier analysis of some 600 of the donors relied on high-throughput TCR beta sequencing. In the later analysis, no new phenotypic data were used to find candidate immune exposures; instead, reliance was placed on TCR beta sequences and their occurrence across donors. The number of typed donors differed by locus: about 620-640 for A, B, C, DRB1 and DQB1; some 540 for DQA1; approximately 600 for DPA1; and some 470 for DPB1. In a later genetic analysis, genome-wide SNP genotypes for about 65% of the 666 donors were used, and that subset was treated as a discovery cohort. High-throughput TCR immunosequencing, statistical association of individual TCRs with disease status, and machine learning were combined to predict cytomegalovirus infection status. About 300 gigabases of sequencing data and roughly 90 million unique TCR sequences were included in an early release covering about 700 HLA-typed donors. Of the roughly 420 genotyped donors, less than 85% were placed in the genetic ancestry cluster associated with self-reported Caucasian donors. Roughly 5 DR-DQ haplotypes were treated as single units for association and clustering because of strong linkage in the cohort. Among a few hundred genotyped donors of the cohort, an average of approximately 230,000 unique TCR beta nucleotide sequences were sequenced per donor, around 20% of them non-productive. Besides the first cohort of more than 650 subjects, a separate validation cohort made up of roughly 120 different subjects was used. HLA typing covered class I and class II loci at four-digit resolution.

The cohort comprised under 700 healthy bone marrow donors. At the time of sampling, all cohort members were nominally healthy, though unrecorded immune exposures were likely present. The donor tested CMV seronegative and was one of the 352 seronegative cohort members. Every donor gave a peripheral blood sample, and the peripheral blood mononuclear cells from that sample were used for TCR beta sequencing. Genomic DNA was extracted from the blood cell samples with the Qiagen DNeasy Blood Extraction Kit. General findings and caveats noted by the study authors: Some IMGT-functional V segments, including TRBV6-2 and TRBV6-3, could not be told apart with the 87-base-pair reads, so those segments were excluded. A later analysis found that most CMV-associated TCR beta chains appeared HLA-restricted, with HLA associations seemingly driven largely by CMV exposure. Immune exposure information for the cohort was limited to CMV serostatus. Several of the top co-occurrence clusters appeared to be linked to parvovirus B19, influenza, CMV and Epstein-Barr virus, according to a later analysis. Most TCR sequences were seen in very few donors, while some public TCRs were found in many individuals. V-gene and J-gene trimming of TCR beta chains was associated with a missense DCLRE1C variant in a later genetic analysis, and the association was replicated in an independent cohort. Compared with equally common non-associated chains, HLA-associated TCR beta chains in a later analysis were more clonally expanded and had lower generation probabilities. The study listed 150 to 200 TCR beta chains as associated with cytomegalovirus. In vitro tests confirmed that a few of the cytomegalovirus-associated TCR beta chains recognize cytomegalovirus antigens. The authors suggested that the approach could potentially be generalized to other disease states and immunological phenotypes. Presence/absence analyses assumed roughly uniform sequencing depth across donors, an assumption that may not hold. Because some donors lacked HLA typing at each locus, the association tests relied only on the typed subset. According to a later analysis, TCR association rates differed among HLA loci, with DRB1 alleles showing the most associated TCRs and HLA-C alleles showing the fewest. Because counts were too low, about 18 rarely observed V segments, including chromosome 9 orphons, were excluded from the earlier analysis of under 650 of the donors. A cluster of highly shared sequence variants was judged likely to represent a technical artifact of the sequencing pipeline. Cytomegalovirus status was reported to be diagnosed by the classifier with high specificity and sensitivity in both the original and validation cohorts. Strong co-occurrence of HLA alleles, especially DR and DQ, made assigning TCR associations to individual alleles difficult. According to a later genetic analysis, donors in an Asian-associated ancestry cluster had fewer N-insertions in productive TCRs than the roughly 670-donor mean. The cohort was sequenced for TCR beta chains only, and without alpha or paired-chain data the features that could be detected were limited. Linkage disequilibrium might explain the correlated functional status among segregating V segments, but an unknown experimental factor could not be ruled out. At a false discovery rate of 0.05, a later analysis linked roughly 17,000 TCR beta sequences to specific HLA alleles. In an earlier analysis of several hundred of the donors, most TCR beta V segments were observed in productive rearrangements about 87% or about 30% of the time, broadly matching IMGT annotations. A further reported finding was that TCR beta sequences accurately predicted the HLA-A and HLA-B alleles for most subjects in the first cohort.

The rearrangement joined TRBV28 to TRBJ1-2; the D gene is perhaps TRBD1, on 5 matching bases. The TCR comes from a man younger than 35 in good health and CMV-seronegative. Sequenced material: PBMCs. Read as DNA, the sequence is TGTGCCAGCAGTTCGGGGGGTCGGTATGGCTACACCTTC. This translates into CASSSGGRYGYTF.